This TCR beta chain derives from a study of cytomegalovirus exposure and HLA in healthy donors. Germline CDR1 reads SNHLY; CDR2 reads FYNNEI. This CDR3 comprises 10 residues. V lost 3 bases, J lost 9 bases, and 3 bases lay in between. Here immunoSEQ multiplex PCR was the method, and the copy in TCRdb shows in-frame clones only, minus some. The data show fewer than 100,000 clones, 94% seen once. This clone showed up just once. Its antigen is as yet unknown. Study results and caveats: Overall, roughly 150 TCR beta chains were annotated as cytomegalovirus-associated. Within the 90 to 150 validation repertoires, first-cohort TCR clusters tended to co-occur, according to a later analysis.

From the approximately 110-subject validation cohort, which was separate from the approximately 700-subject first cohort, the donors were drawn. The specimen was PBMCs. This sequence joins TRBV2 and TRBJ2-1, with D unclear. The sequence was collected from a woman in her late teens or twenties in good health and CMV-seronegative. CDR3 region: CASSDSEQFF. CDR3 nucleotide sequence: TGTGCCAGCAGTGATAGTGAGCAGTTCTTC.